This T cell receptor (beta chain) comes out of a study of T-cell memory formation after mild COVID-19 (dated by TCRdb to about 2021). About the investigation overall: TCR sequence clusters from the two donors were largely donor specific. In a couple of donors, T-cell clones that expanded and contracted after mild COVID-19 were followed by sequencing TCRalpha and TCRbeta repertoires longitudinally. Two young, previously healthy adult volunteers made up the cohort, one male and one female. Beyond this particular receptor, the publication reports: Clones contracting from day 15 to 85 had balanced CD4/CD8 phenotypes, while a second wave expanding from day 15 to 37 was biased towards CD4+. Some responding clones were detected in pre-infection memory, which suggested that pre-existing cross-reactive memory T cells had joined the SARS-CoV-2 response. Contracting CD4+ clones were located mainly in the CM and EM memory subsets, whereas CD8+ clones were found to be enriched in EMRA. SARS-CoV-2 specificity was not confirmed for the second-wave clones peaking on day 37. The study included only a couple of mild cases, and larger cohorts that include severe cases with pre-infection samples were judged to be necessary.

Sequencing took place on an Illumina NovaSeq 6000. cDNA libraries for TCRalpha and TCRbeta were prepared by 5'RACE using constant-segment primers, with sample barcodes and unique molecular identifiers added. RNA was extracted from every sample with Trizol reagent. Amplification of the libraries took two PCR steps, and the second step added a second sample barcode plus Illumina TruSeq adapters. Sequencing of the libraries was done on an Illumina NovaSeq, producing 2 x 150 bp paired-end reads. The paper's processing steps were these. Demultiplexing of reads and collapsing into UMI-guided consensus sequences were performed with migec v1.2.7. With mixcr v2.1.11, UMI consensuses were aligned to TRA and TRB V and J templates and assembled into clonotypes. A clonotype was counted as expanded or contracted only when both edgeR and NoisET called the clonotype significant, with the noise models trained on biological replicates. For edgeR calls, the thresholds were a false discovery rate-adjusted p below 0.01 and a log2 fold-change of 1. As an exploratory analysis of dynamics, max-normalized trajectories of the 1000 most abundant clonotypes were examined with PCA combined with hierarchical clustering. The CD4 or CD8 phenotype of responding clones was assigned using the separately sequenced CD4+ and CD8+ repertoires. TCRdb reprocessing: public reads trimmed at Q25 with fastp, clones called with MiXCR, in-frame beta chains kept. Rows with one shared CDR3 protein collapse into an entry with the most common genes and DNA. The V and J calls and clone size come from TCRdb's table, not from the authors' own analysis. The table for this sample lists 450,000 or so distinct CDR3 sequences; more than 20% of them were counted only once. The ten largest clones add up to about an eighth of the sample.

PBMCs were isolated by Ficoll-Paque density gradient centrifugation. This clonotype came up a few times. Its recognized antigen is unknown. There are no base qualities to consult, and no much larger clone falls within one base. The V end loses 5 bases and the J end loses 7 bases, and a stretch of 15 bases separates them. The CDR3 spans 15 residues, from the cysteine through the phenylalanine. The DNA shown is the 45-base CDR3, in frame from base 1. The V and J genes are TRBV12-3 or TRBV12-4 and TRBJ1-6; the D gene cannot be resolved reliably. The sample taken for sequencing was PBMCs or a T cell subset sorted from them (not recorded which). The receptor was isolated from an adult woman who had mild COVID-19 (a few samples of this study predate the infection). The sample titles of this study are shuffled in the database, so cell type and time point are left out; the donor was told from shared clones. The DNA is as follows: TGTGCCAGCAGTCGTCGGAGGGCGGAGAATTCACCCCTCCACTTT. Its amino acids are CASSRRRAENSPLHF.